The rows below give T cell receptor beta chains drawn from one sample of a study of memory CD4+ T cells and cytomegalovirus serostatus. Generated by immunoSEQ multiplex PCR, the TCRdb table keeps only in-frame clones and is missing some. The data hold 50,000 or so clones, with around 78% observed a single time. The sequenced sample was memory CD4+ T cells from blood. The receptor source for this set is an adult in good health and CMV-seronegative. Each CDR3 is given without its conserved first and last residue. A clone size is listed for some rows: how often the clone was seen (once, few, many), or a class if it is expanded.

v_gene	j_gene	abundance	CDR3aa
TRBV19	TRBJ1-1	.	ASPPPGGRKNTEAF
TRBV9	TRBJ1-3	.	ASSATGVDTIY
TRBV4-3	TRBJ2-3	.	ASSLRTGVTDTQY
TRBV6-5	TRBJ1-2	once	ASSLRTGGKDGYT
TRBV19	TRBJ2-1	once	ASSIYPGLDNEQF
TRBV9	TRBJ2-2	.	ASSVAGGPTGELF
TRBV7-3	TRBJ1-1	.	ASSQPNTEAF
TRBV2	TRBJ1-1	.	ASRSTGMNTEAF
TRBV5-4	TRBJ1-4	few	ASSPTGTNEKLF
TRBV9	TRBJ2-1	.	ASSPRGAGGYNEQF
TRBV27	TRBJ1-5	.	ASSFSRGVNQPQH
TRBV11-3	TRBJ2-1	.	ASSLEAGAENEQF
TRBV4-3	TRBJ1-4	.	ASSQEPRGTNEKLF
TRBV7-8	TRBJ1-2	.	ASSSTRALGYGYT
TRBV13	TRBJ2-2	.	ASSHETATEELF
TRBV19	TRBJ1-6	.	ASSGGRGGNSPLH
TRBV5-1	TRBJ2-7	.	ASSPDRAGEQY
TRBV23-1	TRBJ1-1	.	ASSRGTGRGKGIKKNTEAF
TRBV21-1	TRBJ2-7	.	ASSKGRVGWGSYEQY
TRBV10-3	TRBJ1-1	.	AITAGQGNTEAF
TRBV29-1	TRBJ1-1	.	SVQGQGRRTEAF
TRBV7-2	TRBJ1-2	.	ASSPRDRGYT
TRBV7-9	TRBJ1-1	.	ASSPALNTEAF
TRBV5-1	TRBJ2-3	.	ASRSGLAGGRPSTDTQY